Many counts were recorded for the clone carrying this TCR beta chain. Antigen: not known. The data stem from a study of CD8 T cells in ankylosing spondylitis. Whole-study results and caveats: Within matched ankylosing spondylitis synovial fluid, disease-linked clones were reportedly significantly enriched.

The germline V and J ends were trimmed by 7 bases and 5 bases, with 13 bases remaining between them. The CDR3 covers 13 residues. The TCR beta libraries were generated through quantitative 5'-RACE incorporating molecular barcodes. TCRdb passed the 5' RACE reads through MiXCR, listing each CDR3 protein once. The table records roughly 69,000 distinct CDR3 sequences, about 5.4% of them present only once. The chain uses TRBV12-3 or TRBV12-4 and TRBJ2-3; D is unresolved. This TCR came from a male donor with ankylosing spondylitis or in good health (not recorded which). The sample taken for sequencing was blood, either unsorted or a sorted T cell fraction (not recorded which). The CDR3 reads CASTPKGGDTQYF. CDR3 nucleotide sequence: TGTGCCAGCACGCCAAAGGGCGGAGATACGCAGTATTTT.